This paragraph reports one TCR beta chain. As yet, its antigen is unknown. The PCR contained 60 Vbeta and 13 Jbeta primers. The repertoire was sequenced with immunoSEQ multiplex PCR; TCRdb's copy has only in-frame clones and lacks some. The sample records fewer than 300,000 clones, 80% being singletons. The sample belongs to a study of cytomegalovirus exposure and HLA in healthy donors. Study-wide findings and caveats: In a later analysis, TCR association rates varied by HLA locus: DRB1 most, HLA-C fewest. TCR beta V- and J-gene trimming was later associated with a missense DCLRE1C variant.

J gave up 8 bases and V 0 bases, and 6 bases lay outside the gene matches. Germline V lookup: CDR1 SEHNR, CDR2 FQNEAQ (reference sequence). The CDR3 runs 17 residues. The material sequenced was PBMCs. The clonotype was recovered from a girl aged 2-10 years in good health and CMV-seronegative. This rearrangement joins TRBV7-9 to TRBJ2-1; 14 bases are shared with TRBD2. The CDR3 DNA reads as TGTGCCAGCAGCTTAGCCCGGGGACTAGCGGGAGCCCATGAGCAGTTCTTC. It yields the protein CASSLARGLAGAHEQFF.